This T cell receptor beta chain was profiled in a study of T-cell reconstitution after alpha-beta-depleted transplantation in children. Study observations and caveats: About two months after transplant, alpha-beta T cells reportedly came from several hundred expanded graft clones. One year after transplant, T-cell counts and diversity came mostly from newly produced T cells. Where some patients showed high TCRbeta diversity at day 60, it came from recipient T cells and thymic progenitors that had survived.

Unique molecular identifiers were built into the TCRbeta library. MiXCR, run by TCRdb on the PCR reads, gives a single entry per CDR3 protein. The sample consists of 55,000 to 85,000 distinct CDR3 sequences, 9.5% to 13% of them appearing once. Details on this clonotype: Its matching antigen is unknown.

The sample in question was PBMCs, obtained before TCRalphabeta/CD19-depleted stem cell transplant. The clonotype originates from a boy aged 5-17 years with acute myeloid leukemia, due to receive a stem cell transplant.

CDR3 sequence reads: CAWSAIRGTDGYTF. The CDR3 DNA reads as TGTGCCTGGAGTGCAATTCGGGGGACCGATGGCTACACCTTC. V and J are TRBV30 and TRBJ1-2; TRBD1 might be the D (5 bases). CDR1 and CDR2 (germline): GTSNPN, SVGIG (reference sequence). CDR3 length: 14 residues. Trimming removed 1 base from V and 6 bases from J, with 15 bases in between.